These 20 T cell receptor beta chains came from one sample sequenced in a study of T cell repertoires and HLA-DP antigens. Libraries were prepared by immunoSEQ multiplex PCR; TCRdb keeps only in-frame clonotypes and omits some of them. The sample includes 55,000 to 80,000 clones, 80% of them seen just once. No antigen has been identified for these receptors. The sequenced sample was CD4+ T cells from PBMCs. These receptors originate from a man aged 55 to 69 in good health and CMV-seronegative.

V and J are TRBV15 and TRBJ2-1; 10 bases align to TRBD2. Germline CDR1 and CDR2: LNHNV and YYDKDF (reference sequence). The CDR3 loop spans 17 amino acids. J gave up 6 bases and V 1 base, and 9 bases lay outside the gene matches. The CDR3, as DNA: TGTGCCACCAGCAGAGCTGGGGGGACTAGCGAGGTCAATGAGCAGTTCTTC. Its protein product is CATSRAGGTSEVNEQFF.

The genes are TRBV5-4 and TRBJ2-2, with 12 bases fitting TRBD2. V gave up 3 bases and J gave up 5 bases; unmatched junction bases: 5. Germline CDR1 and CDR2: SGHNT and YYREEE (reference sequence). The CDR3 runs 16 residues. CDR3 amino acids: CASSSSGLAGTGELFF. As DNA, the CDR3 is TGTGCCAGCAGCTCCTCGGGACTAGCGGGTACCGGGGAGCTGTTTTTT.

The rearrangement joins TRBV5-1 to TRBJ2-5, with TRBD1 identical over 7 bases. Germline lookup yields CDR1 SGHRS and CDR2 YFSETQ. The V segment lost 3 bases and the J segment 2 bases; nucleotides outside the gene matches: 10. The CDR3 contains 16 residues. CDR3 in DNA: TGCGCCAGCAGCTCGTCCCCTCAGGGACAGCAAGAGACCCAGTACTTC. Its translation is CASSSSPQGQQETQYF.

The chain has TRBV30 and TRBJ2-2, with 9 bases lining up with TRBD1. Losses at the gene ends were 2 bases for V and 3 bases for J; bases not matched to a gene: 4. CDR3 length: 15 amino acids. Per germline, CDR1 GTSNPN and CDR2 SVGIG (reference sequence). The CDR3 DNA is TGTGCCTGGAGTAGGACAGGGGCCGACACCGGGGAGCTGTTTTTT. Translation gives CAWSRTGADTGELFF.

This sequence joins TRBV6-1 and TRBJ2-7, with a weak D call TRBD1 (6 bases). The CDR3 totals 13 residues. Trimming removed 6 bases from V and 6 bases from J, with 15 bases in between. In germline, CDR1 is MNHNS, CDR2 SASEGT. The CDR3 is CASSPNRVGEQYF. The CDR3 bases are TGTGCCAGCAGCCCTAACAGGGTTGGCGAGCAGTACTTC.

This chain joins TRBV6-1 and TRBJ1-1; a weak D match, TRBD1 (5 bases). The CDR3 runs to 13 residues. Germline CDR1 is MNHNS and CDR2 is SASEGT. V was cut by 0 bases and J by 13 bases, with 15 bases left in between. The CDR3 is CASSEAPRDPLFF. In DNA form, the CDR3 reads TGTGCCAGCAGTGAAGCTCCCAGGGATCCCCTTTTCTTT.

This clone has just one count. The CDR3 protein is CASSGQAEAFF. The CDR3 DNA follows: TGTGCCAGCAGCGGACAGGCTGAAGCTTTCTTT. The chain recombines TRBV2 with TRBJ1-1, with TRBD1 matching over 7 bases. Germline values: CDR1 SNHLY, CDR2 FYNNEI. J lost 6 bases, V lost 6 bases, and 1 base had no gene match. This CDR3 is built from 11 residues.

In its sample, this clone was seen a few times. The rearrangement uses TRBV5-4 and TRBJ2-5; 9 nucleotides line up with TRBD2. The V segment lost 2 bases and the J segment 1 base; nucleotides outside the gene matches: 6. This CDR3 comprises 16 residues. Germline values: CDR1 SGHNT, CDR2 YYREEE (reference sequence). This chain's CDR3 is CASSFKAGGFQETQYF. Here the CDR3 DNA reads TGTGCCAGCAGCTTTAAAGCGGGGGGTTTCCAAGAGACCCAGTACTTC.

The count of this clone is one. The rearrangement uses TRBV18 and TRBJ2-5; 9 bases agree with TRBD2. The CDR3 is 13 residues long. CDR1 is KGHSH, CDR2 LQKENI, per germline. After removal of 3 bases from V and 5 bases from J, the junction contained 1 base not matched to a gene. CDR3 amino acids: CASSPREGETQYF. CDR3 in DNA: TGTGCCAGCTCACCGCGGGAGGGGGAGACCCAGTACTTC.

The rearrangement uses TRBV27 and TRBJ2-5; 12 bases map to TRBD2. The junction had 14 bases not matched to a gene; V was cut back by 3 bases and J by 0 bases. The CDR3 runs to 20 residues. Germline V CDR1 and CDR2: MNHEY, SMNVEV (reference sequence). The chain's CDR3 is CASSFSRSGLAGSNQETQYF. As DNA, the CDR3 is TGTGCCAGCAGTTTTTCCCGATCCGGACTAGCGGGGAGTAACCAAGAGACCCAGTACTTC.

The chain joins TRBV7-9 to TRBJ2-3; 7 bases are a match to TRBD1. This CDR3 is built from 16 residues. Germline lookup yields CDR1 SEHNR and CDR2 FQNEAQ (reference sequence). V gave up 6 bases and J gave up 4 bases; unmatched junction bases: 13. The CDR3 nucleotides read TGTGCCAGCAGGTTCTCTTCGGGACAGACACCAGATACGCAGTATTTT. Translating it yields CASRFSSGQTPDTQYF. Combining the CDR3 with reference TRBV7-9 and TRBJ2-3 gives the whole variable domain DTGVSQNPRHKITKRGQNVTFRCDPISEHNRLYWYRQTLGQGPEFLTYFQNEAQLEKSRLLSDRFSAERPKGSFSTLEIQRTEQGDSAMYLCASRFSSGQTPDTQYFGPGTRLTVL.

This clone was seen a few times. The chain links TRBV7-9 to TRBJ1-1, with D hard to call. CDR3 length equals 13 residues. CDR1 is SEHNR and CDR2 is FQNEAQ in the germline V gene (reference sequence). Trimming stripped 0 bases from V and 5 bases from J, with 7 bases between. The CDR3 sequence is CASSLAEVTEAFF. The CDR3 nucleotides read TGTGCCAGCAGCTTAGCGGAGGTTACTGAAGCTTTCTTT.

The genes are TRBV30 and TRBJ2-2, with D perhaps TRBD1 or TRBD2 (5 bases each). There are 13 residues in the CDR3. The germline V and J ends were trimmed by 6 bases and 0 bases, with 8 bases remaining between them. From germline, CDR1 is GTSNPN and CDR2 SVGIG (reference sequence). CDR3 DNA sequence: TGTGCCTGCGGGACGGCGAACACCGGGGAGCTGTTTTTT. It yields the protein CACGTANTGELFF.

The rearrangement uses TRBV30 and TRBJ2-5; 9 bases are shared with TRBD2. CDR1 is GTSNPN and CDR2 is SVGIG in the germline V gene (reference sequence). The length of the CDR3 is 14 residues. The V gene end was trimmed by 3 bases and the J gene end by 5 bases; junction bases not matched to a gene: 7. The CDR3 DNA reads TGTGCCTGGAGCGGGGCGGGGGGGCACGAGACCCAGTACTTC. This translates into CAWSGAGGHETQYF.

This clone was observed a handful of times. The chain links TRBV4-1 to TRBJ1-6; D not certain. Trimming removed 0 bases from V and 5 bases from J, with 2 bases in between. The CDR3 length is 13 residues. Germline CDR1 reads MGHRA; CDR2 reads YSYEKL. CDR3: CASSQDNNSPLHF. In DNA, the CDR3 is TGCGCCAGCAGCCAAGATAATAATTCACCCCTCCACTTT.

The rearrangement joins TRBV4-2 to TRBJ2-2; a weak D match, TRBD2 (6 bases). CDR3 size: 16 residues. The germline V gene encodes CDR1 LGHNA and CDR2 YNFKEQ. The V gene lost 7 bases and the J gene lost 0 bases, with 15 bases spanning the gap. The CDR3 is CASMGLARTNTGELFF. The CDR3 bases are TGTGCCAGCATGGGGCTAGCGCGGACGAACACCGGGGAGCTGTTTTTT.

This clone was detected only once. The chain carries TRBV11-2 and TRBJ2-3; a weak D match, TRBD1 (5 bases). The CDR3 is 16 amino acids. Trimming removed 2 bases at V and 4 bases at J, with 16 bases between. In germline, CDR1 is SGHAT, CDR2 FQNNGV. The CDR3 reads CASSLTGGVGADTQYF. The CDR3 DNA reads as TGTGCCAGCAGCTTAACAGGTGGGGTGGGCGCAGATACGCAGTATTTT.

The chain is built from TRBV6-1 and TRBJ2-1, with 10 nucleotides matching TRBD1. CDR1 is MNHNS and CDR2 is SASEGT in the germline V gene. The V and J ends lost 10 bases and 9 bases, in that order; junction bases with no gene match: 9. The CDR3 runs 13 residues. The CDR3 DNA is TGTGCCACCCTAAGACAGGGGGCAGCTGAGCAGTTCTTC. This translates into CATLRQGAAEQFF.

This sequence joins TRBV25-1 and TRBJ1-2; no definite D call. Germline CDR1 and CDR2: MGHDK and SYGVNS. There are 13 residues in the CDR3. Between the trimmed V and J ends, which lost 3 bases and 8 bases, there was a span of 13 bases. The CDR3 reads CASSDGGRYGYTF. The DNA of the CDR3 is TGTGCCAGCAGTGACGGAGGGAGGTACGGCTACACCTTC.

This clone appeared once. CDR3 sequence reads: CASSQLAGMNGELFF. CDR3 coding DNA: TGTGCCAGCAGTCAACTAGCGGGGATGAACGGGGAGCTGTTTTTT. The chain employs TRBV6-4 and TRBJ2-2; 10 nucleotides match TRBD2. There are 15 residues in the CDR3. J was trimmed by 7 bases and V by 5 bases; bases with no gene match: 7. CDR1 is MRHNA and CDR2 is SNTAGT in the germline V gene.